The clone carrying this T cell receptor beta chain came up a few times. Its antigen remains unidentified. This sample stems from a study of CD8+CD57+ T cells in acquired aplastic anemia. Across the study: The sorted CD4+ and CD8+ cells yielded an average approximately 3 ug of DNA.

Germline V gene data show CDR1 as MNHEY and CDR2 as SVGAGI. The length of the CDR3 is 13 residues. V was shortened by 6 bases and J by 0 bases, with 8 bases between the two germline ends. Study-level findings and limits: Patients versus controls showed no significant CD8+ Simpson's diversity difference. Some 30 shared CD8+ CDR3s appeared highly expressed within patients' immunodominant clones.

Genomic DNA templated the TCR beta VDJ and CDR3 profiling. In TCRdb, the reads were re-called with MiXCR into one record per CDR3 protein. Counted here are about 270,000 distinct CDR3 sequences, 55% to 60% occurring once; the ten biggest clones make up roughly 8%. This clonotype was obtained from a human donor with severe aplastic anemia or a healthy control (not recorded which). The chain joins TRBV6-5 to TRBJ2-5; D is ambiguous. Material for sequencing was sorted CD4+, CD8+, or CD8+CD57+ T cells (not recorded which) from PBMCs. CDR3 nucleotide sequence: TGTGCCAGCAGGCGACCGTACCAAGAGACCCAGTACTTC. It codes for CASRRPYQETQYF.